This T cell receptor beta chain was profiled in a study of blood T cell repertoires in COVID-19. Study background: Researchers got acute and convalescent COVID-19 samples from the United States, Italy and Spain.

Generated by immunoSEQ multiplex PCR, the TCRdb table keeps only in-frame clones and is missing some. The sample carries a few hundred thousand clones, about nine tenths recorded once. Trimming left V 4 bases short and J 1 base short, with 10 bases between. Germline CDR1 and CDR2: MNHEY and SVGAGI. The CDR3 is 14 residues long. Recruits, aged roughly 18 to 100 years, lived in about two dozen US areas. Participants classified as exposed had met a COVID-19 case within 2 weeks before study entry. The specimen was PBMCs or T cells enriched from blood (not recorded which). The chain is built from TRBV6-5 and TRBJ2-5; no definite D call. The sequence came from a woman aged 50 to 65 who had been exposed to COVID-19. The CDR3 nucleotides read TGTGCCAGCAGTTCTCGATCCGGCCAAGAGACCCAGTACTTC. It yields the protein CASSSRSGQETQYF.